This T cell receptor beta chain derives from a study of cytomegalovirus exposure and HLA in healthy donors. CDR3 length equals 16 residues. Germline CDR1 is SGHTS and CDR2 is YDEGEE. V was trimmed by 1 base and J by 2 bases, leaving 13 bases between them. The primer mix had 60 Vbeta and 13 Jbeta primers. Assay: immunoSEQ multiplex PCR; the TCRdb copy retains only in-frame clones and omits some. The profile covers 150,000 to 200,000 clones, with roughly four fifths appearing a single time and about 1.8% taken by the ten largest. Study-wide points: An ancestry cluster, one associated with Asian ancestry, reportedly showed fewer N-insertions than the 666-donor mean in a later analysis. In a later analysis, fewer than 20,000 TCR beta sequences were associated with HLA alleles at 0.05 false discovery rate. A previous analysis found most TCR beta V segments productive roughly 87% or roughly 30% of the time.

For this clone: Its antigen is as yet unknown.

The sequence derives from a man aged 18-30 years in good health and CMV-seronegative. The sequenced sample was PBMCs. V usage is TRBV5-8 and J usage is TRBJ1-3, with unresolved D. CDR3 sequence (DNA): TGTGCCAGCAGCTTGAGCGGGGTTGAAACTGGAAACACCATATATTTT. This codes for CASSLSGVETGNTIYF.